One and the same sample provided the 8 T cell receptor beta chains below, sequenced in a study of T-cell reconstitution after alpha-beta-depleted transplantation in children. Preparation of the TCRbeta library was carried out with unique molecular identifiers. TCRdb analysed the PCR reads with MiXCR anew, one entry per CDR3 protein. The sample holds 350,000 to 400,000 distinct CDR3 sequences, 13% seen once. The material was PBMCs, obtained from the stem cell graft. These receptors came from a human donor who donated a stem cell graft to a child with Fanconi anemia.

The J gene is TRBJ1-5, the V gene TRBV5-6; 12 bases are a match to TRBD1. The germline V gene encodes CDR1 SGHDT and CDR2 YYEEEE. The CDR3 has 15 residues. The V and J ends lost 2 bases and 6 bases, in that order; junction bases with no gene match: 3. The CDR3 sequence: CASSFGTGGRQPQHF. Here the CDR3 DNA reads TGTGCCAGCAGCTTCGGGACAGGGGGCCGTCAGCCCCAGCATTTT.

At least ten counts were recorded for this clonotype. The V call is TRBV29-1, the J call TRBJ2-7; possible D gene TRBD2, 6 bases. This CDR3 region has 13 residues. The germline CDR1 and CDR2 sequences are SQVTM and ANQGSEA. V shed 4 bases and J shed 3 bases, with 13 bases lying between them. This chain's CDR3 is CSVVAGRGYEQYF. The CDR3 DNA follows: TGCAGCGTTGTGGCGGGACGGGGCTACGAGCAGTACTTC.

The V call is TRBV7-9, the J call TRBJ2-7; 10 bases agree with TRBD1. Germline V gives CDR1 SEHNR, CDR2 FQNEAQ (reference sequence). The J segment lost 8 bases and the V segment lost 5 bases, leaving 9 bases of the junction unmatched. The CDR3 is 14 amino acids. The CDR3 sequence is CASSHLPGQGKQYF. The DNA for the CDR3 is TGTGCCAGCAGCCACCTGCCGGGACAGGGGAAGCAGTACTTC.

The rearrangement uses TRBV15 and TRBJ2-1; the D is unclear. Germline V lookup: CDR1 LNHNV, CDR2 YYDKDF (reference sequence). V lost 2 bases, J lost 4 bases, and 6 bases lay in between. The CDR3 covers 13 residues. CDR3 sequence reads: CATSRQGYNEQFF. As DNA, the CDR3 is TGTGCCACCAGCAGACAAGGATACAATGAGCAGTTCTTC. The complete variable domain, with remaining parts taken from reference TRBV15 and TRBJ2-1, reads DAMVIQNPRYQVTQFGKPVTLSCSQTLNHNVMYWYQQKSSQAPKLLFHYYDKDFNNEADTPDNFQSRRPNTSFCFLDIRSPGLGDTAMYLCATSRQGYNEQFFGPGTRLTVL.

A few counts support this clonotype. The chain recombines TRBV2 with TRBJ1-1; the match to TRBD1 covers 9 bases. This CDR3 comprises 14 residues. Germline CDR1 and CDR2: SNHLY and FYNNEI. Trimming took 6 bases from V and 8 from J; bases not matched to a gene: 10. The CDR3 DNA is TGTGCCAGCAGCCCGGGACAGGGAGCGTCGGAAGCTTTCTTT. This encodes CASSPGQGASEAFF.

The chain joins TRBV6-5 to TRBJ2-3, with 8 bases fitting TRBD2. The germline CDR1 and CDR2 sequences are MNHEY and SVGAGI. The CDR3 runs 16 residues. Unmatched junction bases numbered 11, after V lost 7 bases and J lost 2 bases. In DNA, the CDR3 is TGTGCCAGCAATTCGGGGGGGGACCGCTCCACAGATACGCAGTATTTT. Residues: CASNSGGDRSTDTQYF.

This clonotype appeared many times. This sequence joins TRBV7-9 and TRBJ1-6, with unresolved D. Trimming left V 5 bases short and J 8 bases short, with 13 bases between. The germline gives CDR1 SEHNR, CDR2 FQNEAQ (reference sequence). This CDR3 comprises 14 residues. CDR3 bases: TGTGCCAGCAGCCAAACGGGTGGGGATTCACCCCTCCACTTT. Protein sequence: CASSQTGGDSPLHF.

This clonotype was seen only a few times. The J gene is TRBJ2-2, the V gene TRBV27; maybe TRBD1 (6 bases). Germline CDR1 is MNHEY and CDR2 is SMNVEV (reference sequence). The CDR3 runs 16 residues. The V end lost 5 bases, the J end lost 0 bases, and 13 bases lay between the germline ends. The chain's CDR3 is CASSPLDSPNTGELFF. CDR3 DNA: TGTGCCAGCAGTCCCTTGGACAGCCCGAACACCGGGGAGCTGTTTTTT.